Presented here are 3 T cell receptor beta chains from one specimen sequenced in a study of control samples from healthy donors and cancer patients. Produced via immunoSEQ multiplex PCR; TCRdb's table is partial and in-frame only. The data contain 120,000 to 150,000 clones, 75% to 95% of them singletons. Source material: blood. All receptors derive from a man younger than 45 in good health.

V usage is TRBV19 and J usage is TRBJ1-2; D is unresolved. The V end was cut by 3 bases, the J end by 1 base, with 12 bases between. The CDR3 has 15 amino acids. Germline CDR1 LNHDA, CDR2 SQIVND (reference sequence). The CDR3 protein is CASSIKVSSNYGYTF. CDR3 DNA: TGTGCCAGTAGTATTAAGGTGTCGAGTAACTATGGCTACACCTTC.

The chain uses TRBV6-4 and TRBJ2-3, with a possible D match to TRBD2 (6 bases). With 4 bases removed from V and 6 bases from J, the gap between germline ends came to 14 bases. Germline V lookup: CDR1 MRHNA, CDR2 SNTAGT. The CDR3 consists of 14 residues. CDR3: CASSVYPGVDTQYF. The DNA for the CDR3 is TGTGCCAGCAGTGTATATCCGGGGGTTGATACGCAGTATTTT.

This clone appeared once. V gene TRBV24-1 combines with J gene TRBJ1-2, with 7 positions matching TRBD1. Germline CDR1 and CDR2: KGHDR and SFDVKD. The CDR3 is made up of 14 amino acids. J lost 3 bases, V lost 4 bases, and 4 bases had no gene match. The CDR3 DNA follows: TGTGCCACCAGTGAACAAGACAGGGACTATGGCTACACCTTC. Translated, it gives CATSEQDRDYGYTF.